The 13 T cell receptor beta chains below all came from one sample that was sequenced in a study of T cell changes during pregnancy in multiple sclerosis. Using immunoSEQ multiplex PCR, the repertoire was profiled, and TCRdb retains in-frame clones only, with some absent. This sample carries about 32,000 clones, approximately 89% of them seen once, and the ten largest clones take 5.1%. The sample consisted of CD8+ T cells from peripheral blood mononuclear cells, taken in the first trimester of pregnancy. Receptor source: a female donor with multiple sclerosis, enrolled in a pregnancy study.

The CDR3 bases are TGCGCCAGCAGTCTCCGGGTGGCGGGCTCCTACGAGCAGTACTTC. This translates into CASSLRVAGSYEQYF. The V and J genes are TRBV23-1 and TRBJ2-7; D is perhaps TRBD2 (5 bases). TRBV23-1 is filed as an ORF, its function uncertain. Between the trimmed V and J ends, which lost 4 bases and 0 bases, there was a span of 13 bases. The CDR3 has 15 residues.

The chain joins TRBV19 to TRBJ1-2, with 9 bases identical to TRBD1. The junction had 9 bases not matched to a gene; V was cut back by 9 bases and J by 4 bases. The germline CDR1 and CDR2 sequences are LNHDA and SQIVND (reference sequence). This CDR3 is built from 14 residues. The DNA of the CDR3 is TGTGCCAGCCTCCCGGGACAGGGACTCTATGGCTACACCTTC. Translating it yields CASLPGQGLYGYTF.

There are a few counts of this clone. The CDR3 sequence is CASSLVDRGPYEQYF. For the CDR3, the DNA is TGTGCCAGCAGCTTAGTGGACAGGGGACCCTACGAGCAGTACTTC. The chain employs TRBV7-2 and TRBJ2-7; the match to TRBD1 covers 9 bases. Per germline, CDR1 SGHTA and CDR2 FQGNSA. This CDR3 is built from 15 residues. With V trimmed by 1 base and J by 2 bases, 3 bases remained unmatched.

The chain links TRBV13 to TRBJ1-2; D is perhaps TRBD1 (6 bases). Looked up from germline, CDR1 is PRHDT and CDR2 is FYEKMQ (reference sequence). Trimming took off 1 base at V and 3 bases at J, with 12 bases between the two ends. This CDR3 is built from 15 residues. The CDR3 sequence is CASSLDPGDDYGYTF. CDR3 nucleotide sequence: TGTGCCAGCAGCTTAGACCCAGGGGATGACTATGGCTACACCTTC.

This rearrangement joins TRBV19 to TRBJ1-1; maybe TRBD1 (5 bases). Per germline, CDR1 LNHDA and CDR2 SQIVND (reference sequence). This CDR3 is built from 14 residues. V dropped 1 base and J dropped 4 bases, with 10 bases sitting between them. The DNA of the CDR3 is TGTGCCAGTAGTATAGGTCGGGGGGTCACTGAAGCTTTCTTT. Amino acid sequence: CASSIGRGVTEAFF.

V and J are TRBV7-9 and TRBJ2-7; D uncertain. The germline V gene has CDR1 SEHNR and CDR2 FQNEAQ (reference sequence). The CDR3 extends over 12 amino acids. V dropped 8 bases and J dropped 0 bases, with 8 bases sitting between them. The CDR3 nucleotides are TGTGCCAGCGACGGAGCCTCCTACGAGCAGTACTTC. Translating gives CASDGASYEQYF.

This sequence joins TRBV27 and TRBJ2-7; TRBD1 agrees at 9 bases. The CDR3 runs 13 residues. CDR1 is MNHEY, CDR2 SMNVEV, per germline (reference sequence). Trimming cost V 6 bases and J 3 bases; bases outside gene matches: 3. The CDR3 loop is CASRGTGYYEQYF. The CDR3 DNA reads TGTGCCAGCAGAGGGACAGGGTACTACGAGCAGTACTTC.

CDR3 nucleotide sequence: TGTGCCAGCAGACTTAGAAATCAGGGATATCAGTTCTTC. It specifies CASRLRNQGYQFF. The chain links TRBV6-5 to TRBJ2-1, with TRBD1 as a possible D gene (5 bases). Trimming took off 6 bases at V and 13 bases at J, with 19 bases between the two ends. This CDR3 is 13 amino acids long. The germline gives CDR1 MNHEY, CDR2 SVGAGI.

The V and J genes are TRBV6-6 and TRBJ2-7, with D hard to call. V was pared by 8 bases and J by 5 bases, with 16 bases between. Germline lookup yields CDR1 MNHNY and CDR2 SVGAGI (reference sequence). The CDR3 runs to 13 residues. CDR3 region: CASCVSLIDEQYF. In nucleotides, the CDR3 is TGTGCCAGCTGCGTGTCACTGATAGACGAGCAGTACTTC.

The CDR3 coding sequence is TGTGCCAGCAGCCGGGCGCAGGGAAGTAATCAGCCCCAGCATTTT. Translating it yields CASSRAQGSNQPQHF. The J gene is TRBJ1-5, the V gene TRBV7-9; a weak D match, TRBD1 (5 bases). CDR3 length: 15 amino acids. Trimming left V 5 bases short and J 4 bases short, with 15 bases between. The V gene's germline CDR1 is SEHNR and CDR2 FQNEAQ (reference sequence).

The chain uses TRBV4-1 and TRBJ2-7; 8 nucleotides agree with TRBD1. The germline V gene encodes CDR1 MGHRA and CDR2 YSYEKL. Trimming took 1 base from V and 4 from J; bases not matched to a gene: 9. This CDR3 contains 16 residues. The CDR3 spells CASSQGVGQDKYEQYF. In nucleotides, the CDR3 is TGCGCCAGCAGCCAAGGGGTGGGACAGGATAAGTACGAGCAGTACTTC.

The chain combines TRBV7-9 with TRBJ2-5; D may be TRBD1 (6 bases). CDR1 is SEHNR and CDR2 is FQNEAQ in the germline V gene (reference sequence). V lost 2 bases to trimming and J lost 3 bases, with 16 bases between them. This CDR3 has 16 residues. CDR3 loop: CASSLPIDRTKETQYF. CDR3 DNA sequence: TGTGCCAGCAGCTTACCCATAGACAGGACCAAAGAGACCCAGTACTTC. The full variable domain, rest sourced from reference TRBV7-9 and TRBJ2-5, is DTGVSQNPRHKITKRGQNVTFRCDPISEHNRLYWYRQTLGQGPEFLTYFQNEAQLEKSRLLSDRFSAERPKGSFSTLEIQRTEQGDSAMYLCASSLPIDRTKETQYFGPGTRLLVL.

This clone is a singleton in its sample. The chain recombines TRBV1 with TRBJ2-4; the table's D call, TRBD2, was not checked against the DNA. TRBV1 represents a pseudogene. This CDR3 contains 18 residues. CDR3 DNA sequence: TGCACCAGCAGAACCGGGACTAGCGGGAGGAGAGCCAAAAACATTCAGTACTTC. Protein product: CTSRTGTSGRRAKNIQYF.